The T cell receptor beta chain described here comes from a study of T cell responses to AZD1222 COVID-19 vaccine. Germline CDR1 reads SGHAT; CDR2 reads FQNNGV. This CDR3 has 15 amino acids. V lost 5 bases and J lost 3, with 11 bases in between. In the case of this clone: Its antigen is unidentified.

General study findings and limits: Baseline seropositives among AZD1222 recipients totaled only 5 to 7.

The assay was immunoSEQ multiplex PCR, and TCRdb's table has in-frame clones only and misses some. The table includes tens of thousands of clones, 85% to 90% detected once. This rearrangement joins TRBV11-2 to TRBJ1-6; D is uncertain. The clonotype was recovered from an adult in good health. Here the sequenced sample was peripheral blood, taken on day 0 of AZD1222 vaccination. CDR3 sequence: CASSRWGGYNSPLHF. CDR3 nucleotides: TGTGCCAGCAGCAGATGGGGAGGCTATAATTCACCCCTCCACTTT.